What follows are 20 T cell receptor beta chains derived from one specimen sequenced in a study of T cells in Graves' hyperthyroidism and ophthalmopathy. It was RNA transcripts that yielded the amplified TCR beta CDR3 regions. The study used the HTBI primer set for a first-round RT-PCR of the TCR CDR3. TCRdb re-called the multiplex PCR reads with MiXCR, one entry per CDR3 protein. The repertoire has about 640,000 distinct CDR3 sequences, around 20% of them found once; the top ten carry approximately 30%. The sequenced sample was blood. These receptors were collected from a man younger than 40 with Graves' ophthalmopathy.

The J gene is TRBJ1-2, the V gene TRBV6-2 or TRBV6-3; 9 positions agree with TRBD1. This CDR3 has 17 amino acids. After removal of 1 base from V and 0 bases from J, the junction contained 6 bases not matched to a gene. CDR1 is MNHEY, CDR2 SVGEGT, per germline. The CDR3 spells CASSYYGGQGPNYGYTF. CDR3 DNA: TGTGCCAGCAGTTACTATGGGGGACAGGGACCTAACTATGGCTACACCTTC.

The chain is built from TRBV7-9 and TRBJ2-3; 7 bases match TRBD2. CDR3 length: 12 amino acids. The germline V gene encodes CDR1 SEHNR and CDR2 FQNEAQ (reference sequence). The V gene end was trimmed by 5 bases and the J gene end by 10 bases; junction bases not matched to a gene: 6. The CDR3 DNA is TGTGCCAGCAGCGTTAGCGGGCTTCCGCAGTATTTT. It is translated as CASSVSGLPQYF.

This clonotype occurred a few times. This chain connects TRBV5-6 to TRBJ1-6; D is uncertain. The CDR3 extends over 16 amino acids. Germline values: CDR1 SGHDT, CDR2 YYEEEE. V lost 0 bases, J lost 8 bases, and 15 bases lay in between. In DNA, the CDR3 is TGTGCCAGCAGCTTGGCCCCCGCGAGGAACTATTCACCCCTCCACTTT. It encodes CASSLAPARNYSPLHF.

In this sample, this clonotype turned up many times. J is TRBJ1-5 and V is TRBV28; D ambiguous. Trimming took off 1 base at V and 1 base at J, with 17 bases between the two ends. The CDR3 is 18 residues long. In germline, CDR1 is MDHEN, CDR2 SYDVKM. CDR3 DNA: TGTGCCAGCAGTTTATACGGGAGCCGCACTTCCAGCAATCAGCCCCAGCATTTT. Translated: CASSLYGSRTSSNQPQHF. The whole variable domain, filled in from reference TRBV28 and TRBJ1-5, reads DVKVTQSSRYLVKRTGEKVFLECVQDMDHENMFWYRQDPGLGLRLIYFSYDVKMKEKGDIPEGYSVSREKKERFSLILESASTNQTSMYLCASSLYGSRTSSNQPQHFGDGTRLSIL.

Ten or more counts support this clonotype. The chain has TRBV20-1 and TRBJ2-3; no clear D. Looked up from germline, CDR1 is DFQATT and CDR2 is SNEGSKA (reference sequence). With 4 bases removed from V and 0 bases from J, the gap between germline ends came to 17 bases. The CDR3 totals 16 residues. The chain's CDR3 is CSAIHPAETSTDTQYF. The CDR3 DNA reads TGCAGTGCTATACATCCCGCGGAGACTAGCACAGATACGCAGTATTTT.

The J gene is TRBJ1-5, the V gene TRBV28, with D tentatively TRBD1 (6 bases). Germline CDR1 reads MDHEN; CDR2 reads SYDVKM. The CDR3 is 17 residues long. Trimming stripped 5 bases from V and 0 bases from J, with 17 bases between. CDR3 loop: CASSAPNRVNSNQPQHF. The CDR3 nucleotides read TGTGCCAGCAGTGCCCCAAACAGGGTAAATAGCAATCAGCCCCAGCATTTT.

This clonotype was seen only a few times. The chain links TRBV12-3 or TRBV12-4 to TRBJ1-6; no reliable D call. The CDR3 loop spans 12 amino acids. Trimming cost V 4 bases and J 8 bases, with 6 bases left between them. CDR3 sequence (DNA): TGTGCCAGCAGTTATGGGGATTCACCCCTCCACTTT. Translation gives CASSYGDSPLHF.

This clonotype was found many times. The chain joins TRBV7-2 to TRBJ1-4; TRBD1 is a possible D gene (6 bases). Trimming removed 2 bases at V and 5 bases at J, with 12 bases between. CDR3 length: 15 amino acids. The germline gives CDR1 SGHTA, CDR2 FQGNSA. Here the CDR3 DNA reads TGTGCCAGCAGCTTATGGGGGGCAAGGAATGAAAAACTGTTTTTT. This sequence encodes CASSLWGARNEKLFF.

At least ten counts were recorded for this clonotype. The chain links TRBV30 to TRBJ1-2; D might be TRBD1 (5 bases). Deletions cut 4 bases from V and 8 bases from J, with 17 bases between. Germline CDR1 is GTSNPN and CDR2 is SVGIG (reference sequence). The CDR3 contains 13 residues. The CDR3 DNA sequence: TGTGCCTGGAAACGGGACGGTGTAGGAGGCTACACCTTC. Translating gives CAWKRDGVGGYTF.

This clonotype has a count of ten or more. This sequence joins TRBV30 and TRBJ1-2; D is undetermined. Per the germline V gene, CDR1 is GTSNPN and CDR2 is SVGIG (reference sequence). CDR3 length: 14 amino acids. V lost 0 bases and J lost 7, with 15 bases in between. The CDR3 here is CAWSVGSASGGYTF. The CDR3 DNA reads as TGTGCCTGGAGTGTGGGAAGTGCTTCGGGTGGCTACACCTTC. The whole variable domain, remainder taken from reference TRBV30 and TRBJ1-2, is SQTIHQWPATLVQPVGSPLSLECTVEGTSNPNLYWYRQAAGRGLQLLFYSVGIGQISSEVPQNLSASRPQDRQFILSSKKLLLSDSGFYLCAWSVGSASGGYTFGSGTRLTVV.

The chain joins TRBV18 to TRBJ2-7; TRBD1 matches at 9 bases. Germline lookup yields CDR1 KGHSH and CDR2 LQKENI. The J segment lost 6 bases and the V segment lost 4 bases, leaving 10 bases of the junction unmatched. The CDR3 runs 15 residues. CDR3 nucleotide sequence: TGTGCCAGCTCACAAGCCGGGACAGGGAAAAGCGAGCAGTACTTC. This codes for CASSQAGTGKSEQYF. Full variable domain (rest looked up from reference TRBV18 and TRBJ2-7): NAGVMQNPRHLVRRRGQEARLRCSPMKGHSHVYWYRQLPEEGLKFMVYLQKENIIDESGMPKERFSAEFPKEGPSILRIQQVVRGDSAAYFCASSQAGTGKSEQYFGPGTRLTVT.

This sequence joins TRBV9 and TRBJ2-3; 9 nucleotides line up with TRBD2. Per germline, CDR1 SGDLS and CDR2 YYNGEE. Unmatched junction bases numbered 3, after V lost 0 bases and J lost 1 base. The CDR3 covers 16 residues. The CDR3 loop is CASSVGQRGGTDTQYF. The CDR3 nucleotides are TGTGCCAGCAGCGTAGGGCAGCGGGGGGGCACAGATACGCAGTATTTT.

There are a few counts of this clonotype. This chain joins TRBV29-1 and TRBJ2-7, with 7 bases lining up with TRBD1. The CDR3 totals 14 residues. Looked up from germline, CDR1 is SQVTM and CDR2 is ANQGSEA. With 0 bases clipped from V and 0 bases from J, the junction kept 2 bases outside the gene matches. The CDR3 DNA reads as TGCAGCGTTGAAGAACAGGGGAGCTCCTACGAGCAGTACTTC. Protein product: CSVEEQGSSYEQYF.

CDR3 sequence reads: CSARPGSGRASGTDTQYF. In DNA form, the CDR3 reads TGCAGTGCTAGACCTGGTAGCGGGAGGGCCTCTGGCACAGATACGCAGTATTTT. The V and J genes are TRBV20-1 and TRBJ2-3, with 11 bases lining up with TRBD2. Germline CDR1 reads DFQATT; CDR2 reads SNEGSKA (reference sequence). Trimming at V came to 2 bases and at J to 1 base, leaving 11 bases not matched to a gene. The CDR3 is 18 residues long.

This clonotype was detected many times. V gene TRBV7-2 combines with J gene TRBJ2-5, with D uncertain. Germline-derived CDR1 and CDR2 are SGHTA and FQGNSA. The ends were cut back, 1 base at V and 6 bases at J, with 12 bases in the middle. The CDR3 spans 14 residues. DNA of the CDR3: TGTGCCAGCAGCTTAGAGTCTGCCTTGAAGACCCAGTACTTC. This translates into CASSLESALKTQYF. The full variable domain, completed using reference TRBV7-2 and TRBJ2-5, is GAGVSQSPSNKVTEKGKDVELRCDPISGHTALYWYRQSLGQGLEFLIYFQGNSAPDKSGLPSDRFSAERTGGSVSTLTIQRTQQEDSAVYLCASSLESALKTQYFGPGTRLLVL.

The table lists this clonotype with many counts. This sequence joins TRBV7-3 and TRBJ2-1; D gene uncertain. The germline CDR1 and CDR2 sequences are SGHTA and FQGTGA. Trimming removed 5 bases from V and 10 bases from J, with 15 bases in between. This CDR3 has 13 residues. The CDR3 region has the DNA TGTGCCAGCAGCCCCCCTGCGGCTCGGGAGCAGTTCTTC. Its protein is CASSPPAAREQFF.

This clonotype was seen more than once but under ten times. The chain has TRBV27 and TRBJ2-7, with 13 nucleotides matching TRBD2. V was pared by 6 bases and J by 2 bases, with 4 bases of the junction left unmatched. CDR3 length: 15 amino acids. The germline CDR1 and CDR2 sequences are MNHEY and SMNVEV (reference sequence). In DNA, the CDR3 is TGTGCCAGCAGATGGGGACTAGCGGGGCCCTACGAGCAGTACTTC. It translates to CASRWGLAGPYEQYF.

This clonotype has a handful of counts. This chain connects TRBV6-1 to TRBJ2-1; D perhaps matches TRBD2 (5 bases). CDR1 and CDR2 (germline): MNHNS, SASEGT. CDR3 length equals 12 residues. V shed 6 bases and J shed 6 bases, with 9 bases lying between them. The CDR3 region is CASRNLANEQFF. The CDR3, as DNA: TGTGCCAGCAGGAACCTAGCCAATGAGCAGTTCTTC.

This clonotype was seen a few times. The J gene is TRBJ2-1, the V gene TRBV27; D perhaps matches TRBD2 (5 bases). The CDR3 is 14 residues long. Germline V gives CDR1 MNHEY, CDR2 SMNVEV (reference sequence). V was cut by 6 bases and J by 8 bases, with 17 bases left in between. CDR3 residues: CASSWVSPGDEQFF. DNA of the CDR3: TGTGCCAGCAGCTGGGTCTCGCCCGGGGATGAGCAGTTCTTC.

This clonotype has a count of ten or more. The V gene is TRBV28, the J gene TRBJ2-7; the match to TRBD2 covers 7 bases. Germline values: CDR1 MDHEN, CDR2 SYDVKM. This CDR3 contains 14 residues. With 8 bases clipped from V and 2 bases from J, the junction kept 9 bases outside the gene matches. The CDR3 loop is CASGRASGTYEQYF. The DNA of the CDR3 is TGTGCCAGCGGTCGGGCTAGCGGAACCTACGAGCAGTACTTC.